Each of the 27 T cell receptor beta chains below was sequenced from the same sample in a study of graft-versus-host responses after intestinal transplantation (dated by TCRdb to 2020 to 2022). Library creation used the immunoSEQ multiplex PCR assay. TCRdb retrieved this table from immuneACCESS and kept in-frame rearrangements only. Not all clones are present; in checked studies, unresolved V genes account for under half, and no reason is known for the remainder. The sample table holds some 86,000 clones, of which around 90% were seen once. The ten largest clonotypes hold roughly 5.6% of the sample. Explained via the paper, the time point label denotes: cells obtained before transplantation from donor or recipient. Antigens for these TCRs are unknown. Sample: unstimulated CD8+ T cells sorted from spleen or lymph node cells, taken before intestinal transplant. These receptors were collected from a human donor who received an intestinal transplant.

The gene calls are TRBV11-3 and TRBJ2-1; D might be TRBD2 (5 bases). The CDR3 is made up of 16 amino acids. Germline values: CDR1 SGHNT, CDR2 YENEEA. V dropped 5 bases and J dropped 6 bases, with 20 bases sitting between them. The CDR3 spells CASSPSPGEHINEQFF. The DNA for the CDR3 is TGTGCCAGCAGCCCGAGTCCTGGGGAGCATATCAATGAGCAGTTCTTC.

This chain joins TRBV10-2 and TRBJ1-6; no definite D call. Germline values: CDR1 WSHSY, CDR2 SAAADI. With 3 bases removed from V and 1 base from J, the gap between germline ends came to 4 bases. The CDR3 sequence is 14 residues long. The CDR3 here is CASSEGSYNSPLHF. CDR3 coding DNA: TGCGCCAGCAGTGAAGGGTCCTATAATTCACCCCTCCACTTT.

The rearrangement joins TRBV27 to TRBJ2-5; no clear D gene. Germline values: CDR1 MNHEY, CDR2 SMNVEV (reference sequence). The V and J ends lost 8 bases and 2 bases respectively, with 12 bases between them. The CDR3 covers 13 residues. The CDR3 here is CASQPRYQETQYF. In DNA form, the CDR3 reads TGTGCCAGCCAACCCCGATATCAAGAGACCCAGTACTTC.

This clone was seen a handful of times. The gene calls are TRBV6-6 and TRBJ2-1, with 10 bases aligning to TRBD2. Unmatched junction bases numbered 3, after V lost 4 bases and J lost 3 bases. Per germline, CDR1 MNHNY and CDR2 SVGAGI (reference sequence). This CDR3 has 15 residues. The CDR3 protein is CASSSGTSDYNEQFF. The CDR3 region has the DNA TGTGCCAGCAGTTCCGGGACTAGCGACTACAATGAGCAGTTCTTC.

The chain carries TRBV27 and TRBJ2-7; no reliable D call. The CDR3 covers 13 residues. The germline V gene has CDR1 MNHEY and CDR2 SMNVEV (reference sequence). Trimming stripped 4 bases from V and 4 bases from J, with 11 bases between. CDR3 sequence: CASSWFPAYEQYF. CDR3 sequence (DNA): TGTGCCAGCAGTTGGTTTCCCGCTTACGAGCAGTACTTC.

The CDR3 loop is CSAMGIEAFF. The DNA for the CDR3 is TGCAGTGCCATGGGTATTGAAGCTTTCTTT. This sequence joins TRBV20-1 and TRBJ1-1; D unclear. The CDR3 consists of 10 residues. Trimming took off 6 bases at V and 7 bases at J, with 9 bases between the two ends. Per the germline V gene, CDR1 is DFQATT and CDR2 is SNEGSKA (reference sequence).

V usage is TRBV15 and J usage is TRBJ1-1; D gene ambiguous. CDR1 LNHNV and CDR2 YYDKDF come from the germline V gene (reference sequence). CDR3 length: 14 amino acids. Trimming took off 0 bases at V and 3 bases at J, with 8 bases between the two ends. CDR3 nucleotides: TGTGCCACCAGCAGAGATTTTGGGGACACTGAAGCTTTCTTT. This codes for CATSRDFGDTEAFF.

This clone was seen once. This chain joins TRBV6-5 and TRBJ2-1; D perhaps matches TRBD1 (6 bases). Germline values: CDR1 MNHEY, CDR2 SVGAGI. V lost 4 bases, J lost 8 bases, and 12 bases lay in between. The CDR3 contains 13 residues. The CDR3 here is CASSLQQGYEQFF. The DNA for the CDR3 is TGTGCCAGCAGTTTACAACAGGGCTATGAGCAGTTCTTC.

This chain links TRBV27 with TRBJ2-2; no definite D call. Trimming took 1 base from V and 6 from J, leaving 3 bases between them. Germline V gives CDR1 MNHEY, CDR2 SMNVEV (reference sequence). The CDR3 is made up of 12 amino acids. The CDR3 sequence: CASSLFPGELFF. In nucleotides, the CDR3 is TGTGCCAGCAGTTTATTCCCCGGGGAGCTGTTTTTT.

The chain uses TRBV27 and TRBJ2-2; D is unresolved. Per the germline V gene, CDR1 is MNHEY and CDR2 is SMNVEV (reference sequence). The CDR3 consists of 13 residues. V was shortened by 2 bases and J by 7 bases, with 8 bases between the two germline ends. Here the CDR3 reads CASSLTPFGELFF. The CDR3 DNA is TGTGCCAGCAGTTTAACCCCATTCGGGGAGCTGTTTTTT.

CDR3 residues: CASSLTGFYGYTF. CDR3 bases: TGTGCCAGCAGTTTAACGGGGTTCTATGGCTACACCTTC. The gene calls are TRBV6-5 and TRBJ1-2, with D unresolved. This CDR3 comprises 13 residues. Trimming shortened V by 4 bases and J by 4 bases, and 10 bases separated the two germline ends. Germline V CDR1 and CDR2: MNHEY, SVGAGI.

The V call is TRBV4-1, the J call TRBJ1-4, with a possible D match to TRBD1 (6 bases). V was trimmed by 5 bases and J by 0 bases, leaving 28 bases between them. The CDR3 loop spans 21 amino acids. The V gene's germline CDR1 is MGHRA and CDR2 YSYEKL. As DNA, the CDR3 is TGCGCCAGCAGCAGAAGCGGGGGCGGTGGGATGACCCCTGCAACTAATGAAAAACTGTTTTTT. The encoded protein is CASSRSGGGGMTPATNEKLFF.

The CDR3 bases are TGTGCCAGCAGTTATCGCCCCCGGGACAGACACAAAACTAACTATGGCTACACCTTC. Encoded protein: CASSYRPRDRHKTNYGYTF. The J gene is TRBJ1-2, the V gene TRBV5-6, with TRBD1 matching over 7 bases. The CDR3 extends over 19 amino acids. Germline lookup yields CDR1 SGHDT and CDR2 YYEEEE. With V trimmed by 5 bases and J by 0 bases, 19 bases remained unmatched.

The rearrangement joins TRBV2 to TRBJ2-1; 10 nucleotides agree with TRBD2. This CDR3 is 14 amino acids long. Trimming at V came to 10 bases and at J to 9 bases, leaving 12 bases not matched to a gene. CDR1 is SNHLY, CDR2 FYNNEI, per germline. CDR3 in amino acids: CATKRSGGAAEQFF. CDR3 nucleotides: TGTGCCACCAAAAGGAGCGGGGGGGCGGCTGAGCAGTTCTTC.

Only one count was recorded for this clone. The chain couples TRBV9 to TRBJ1-1; D call uncertain. CDR3 length: 13 amino acids. In germline, CDR1 is SGDLS, CDR2 YYNGEE. V was shortened by 6 bases and J by 0 bases, with 9 bases between the two germline ends. The CDR3 sequence is CASTGPLNTEAFF. The DNA for the CDR3 is TGTGCCAGCACCGGACCGTTGAACACTGAAGCTTTCTTT.

This chain links TRBV10-2 with TRBJ2-7; 12 bases line up with TRBD2. Trimming cost V 3 bases and J 7 bases; bases outside gene matches: 7. This CDR3 spans 15 amino acids. CDR1 and CDR2 (germline): WSHSY, SAAADI. CDR3 loop: CASSDRLAGVGEQYF. The CDR3 DNA is TGCGCCAGCAGTGACCGACTAGCGGGAGTGGGGGAGCAGTACTTC.

This chain joins TRBV6-5 and TRBJ1-1; D call uncertain. Trimming left V 6 bases short and J 6 bases short, with 14 bases between. Germline lookup yields CDR1 MNHEY and CDR2 SVGAGI. The CDR3 totals 13 residues. For the CDR3, the DNA is TGTGCCAGCAGAATCGACACTATGTCTGAAGCTTTCTTT. As protein: CASRIDTMSEAFF.

V usage is TRBV13 and J usage is TRBJ2-3, with unresolved D. Germline CDR1 PRHDT, CDR2 FYEKMQ (reference sequence). There are 15 residues in the CDR3. The V end was cut by 6 bases, the J end by 1 base, with 14 bases between. The chain's CDR3 is CASSALASGTDTQYF. CDR3 coding DNA: TGTGCCAGCAGTGCCCTTGCGAGCGGCACAGATACGCAGTATTTT.

The rearrangement uses TRBV30 and TRBJ1-1; D not resolved. Trimming removed 1 base at V and 6 bases at J, with 9 bases between. The CDR3 is 12 residues long. Germline CDR1 and CDR2: GTSNPN and SVGIG (reference sequence). The CDR3 nucleotides read TGTGCCTGGAGTGACATTTCCGCTGAAGCTTTCTTT. Amino acid sequence: CAWSDISAEAFF.

This clone was recorded only once. J is TRBJ2-5 and V is TRBV5-1; 8 bases are a match to TRBD2. This CDR3 contains 14 residues. Germline V lookup: CDR1 SGHRS, CDR2 YFSETQ. The V segment lost 5 bases and the J segment 7 bases; nucleotides outside the gene matches: 10. Here the CDR3 reads CASSGGLGEGTQYF. The DNA of the CDR3 is TGCGCCAGCAGTGGGGGACTAGGGGAAGGGACCCAGTACTTC.

The chain employs TRBV9 and TRBJ1-3, with 8 bases identical to TRBD1. Germline CDR1 and CDR2: SGDLS and YYNGEE. V was clipped by 6 bases and J by 6 bases; unmatched bases: 8. The CDR3 covers 14 residues. The CDR3 DNA reads TGTGCCAGCAAACCCCCAGGGGGCGTAAACACCATATATTTT. Amino acids: CASKPPGGVNTIYF.

The rearrangement links TRBV13 to TRBJ1-5, with D maybe TRBD1 (6 bases). Trimming removed 5 bases from V and 2 bases from J, with 10 bases in between. Germline values: CDR1 PRHDT, CDR2 FYEKMQ (reference sequence). This CDR3 has 14 amino acids. CDR3 in DNA: TGTGCCAGCAGCCTCCGACAGGGCAATCAGCCCCAGCATTTT. It yields the protein CASSLRQGNQPQHF.

This chain connects TRBV4-2 to TRBJ2-1; D is unclear. CDR3 length: 15 residues. Germline V gene sequence: CDR1 LGHNA, CDR2 YNFKEQ. Trimming removed 4 bases from V and 10 bases from J, with 20 bases in between. The DNA of the CDR3 is TGTGCCAGCAGCCCAACCGACTGGACCCTGTTGGAGCAGTTCTTC. Its translation: CASSPTDWTLLEQFF.

The chain employs TRBV19 and TRBJ2-2, with 9 positions matching TRBD1. Germline V CDR1 and CDR2: LNHDA, SQIVND (reference sequence). With 3 bases clipped from V and 6 bases from J, the junction kept 8 bases outside the gene matches. The CDR3 is made up of 16 amino acids. Here the CDR3 reads CASSIVPGQGSGELFF. The DNA of the CDR3 is TGTGCCAGTAGTATCGTCCCGGGACAGGGTTCCGGGGAGCTGTTTTTT.

V usage is TRBV13 and J usage is TRBJ2-7; the D is unclear. Between the trimmed V and J ends, which lost 0 bases and 0 bases, there was a span of 9 bases. The germline CDR1 and CDR2 sequences are PRHDT and FYEKMQ (reference sequence). This CDR3 has 15 amino acids. This chain's CDR3 is CASSLGLSYSYEQYF. The CDR3, as DNA: TGTGCCAGCAGCTTAGGCCTATCCTACTCCTACGAGCAGTACTTC. Supplemented by reference TRBV13 and TRBJ2-7, the full variable domain reads AAGVIQSPRHLIKEKRETATLKCYPIPRHDTVYWYQQGPGQDPQFLISFYEKMQSDKGSIPDRFSAQQFSDYHSELNMSSLELGDSALYFCASSLGLSYSYEQYFGPGTRLTVT.

CDR3 DNA sequence: TGTGCCAGCAGTGAATGGGGGGGCTCCTATGGCTACACCTTC. It encodes CASSEWGGSYGYTF. The rearrangement joins TRBV2 to TRBJ1-2; a possible D gene is TRBD1 (6 bases). The CDR3 has 14 residues. Germline loops: CDR1 SNHLY, CDR2 FYNNEI. V was cut by 2 bases and J by 4 bases, with 11 bases left in between.

The CDR3 region is CASSPRTGPTDTQYF. The CDR3 DNA follows: TGTGCCAGCAGTCCTCGGACAGGGCCCACAGATACGCAGTATTTT. The gene calls are TRBV6-6 and TRBJ2-3; 8 bases align to TRBD1. The J segment lost 2 bases and the V segment lost 5 bases, leaving 6 bases of the junction unmatched. Germline CDR1 is MNHNY and CDR2 is SVGAGI (reference sequence). This CDR3 has 15 residues.